Sequencing of this TCR beta chain was carried out in a study of beta chain features in type 1 diabetes. Overall study context: Sorted cells, roughly 98,000,000 in number, were examined across all samples. General study results and limits: Type 1 diabetes patients showed a moderate but significant shortening of TCRB CDR3s in all four CD4+ subsets. It was possible that PCR favored shorter templates, equally so in patients and controls. Within the patient group, naive, central memory and Treg TCRB repertoires appeared more similar to each other than within healthy donors.

Expressed TCRB transcripts were sequenced because the isolated RNA had all been reverse transcribed beforehand. About 3.6 million reads was the average for naive, central memory and regulatory T cell samples. The table came from immunoSEQ multiplex PCR; TCRdb's copy has only in-frame clones and leaves some out. The repertoire holds about 710,000 clones, around 15% seen once, with just under 0.04% in the top ten. This clone showed up just a few times. Antigen: not known. The receptor comes from a man between 18 and 29 years old with type 1 diabetes. Material for sequencing was naive CD4+ T cells from blood.

The CDR3 nucleotides read TGTGCCAGCAGCACCGGGACAGGGATCACCGGGGAGCTGTTTTTT. It translates to CASSTGTGITGELFF. The chain employs TRBV7-2 and TRBJ2-2; TRBD1 matches at 9 bases. V lost 5 bases, J lost 4 bases, and 5 bases stayed unmatched. The CDR3 runs to 15 residues. Germline lookup yields CDR1 SGHTA and CDR2 FQGNSA.